The text below deals with one TCR beta chain. No antigen is known for it. No base quality values were provided; no much bigger clone lies one nucleotide off. The immunoSEQ Assay, a bias-controlled multiplex PCR, was used to amplify TCRbeta CDR3 regions from genomic DNA. The published analysis was carried out like this. The number of nucleated cells in each sample was estimated from the amplification of reference gene primers within the assay. To quantify the absolute abundance of each unique TCRbeta CDR3 rearrangement, sequence reads were collapsed and filtered. For each sample, productive Simpson clonality was calculated as the square root of Simpson's diversity index across productive rearrangements. Imported from immuneACCESS, the table was reduced by TCRdb to in-frame sequences with V and J called. These copies leave out some clones; in studies compared against another copy, an unresolved V gene accounts for under half, and the cause of the remainder is not known. The DNA gave D and trimming, while V, J and clone size come from that table. This sample lists about 130,000 clones; approximately 74% were detected once. The ten biggest clones cover approximately 5.7% of the sample.

The germline V gene supplies CDR1 SNHLY and CDR2 FYNNEI. From the cysteine through the phenylalanine, the CDR3 covers 14 amino acids. Of all the DNA, just the CDR3 is kept, 42 bases in frame from base 1. V and J lose 6 bases and 0 bases, and a span of 11 bases separates them. This sample stems from a study of blood T cell repertoires in COVID-19 (dated by TCRdb to between 2020 and 2021). For context, the study as a whole: Samples from collaborators originated in the United States, Italy and Spain and spanned both the acute and convalescent phases of COVID-19. Nearly every sample came with metadata listing a de-identified subject ID, COVID-19 status, age in years and sex. The dataset comprised deeply sampled blood TCRbeta repertoires from subjects exposed to, actively infected with, or recovered from COVID-19. Where available, HLA class I and class II types were obtained from metadata supplied by the sample provider rather than from assay-based typing. Samples came from the ongoing ImmuneRACE study (first 160 participants) plus 1,254 subjects from 6 global collaborators. The repertoires were made available in a free public database intended to serve as a resource for research on the immune response to SARS-CoV-2. The prospective study material was composed of cDNA or gDNA derived from T cells, B-cell-depleted T cells, or PBMCs. On the study overall, not on this receptor specifically: The quantity of clinical and demographic metadata differed by source and by participant and was supplied without curation.

Each collaborating institution followed its own protocols to collect whole blood in K2EDTA tubes. For TCRbeta analysis, collaborators shipped samples in one of three forms: frozen whole blood, isolated PBMCs, or DNA extracted from either of those sample types. The specimen sequenced was peripheral blood. Recombination joined TRBV2 with TRBJ1-1; no confident D gene assignment can be made. The clonotype was recovered from a man aged 60-69 years with acute or convalescent COVID-19. The CDR3 loop reads CASSAQRLNTEAFF. DNA sequence: TGTGCCAGCAGCGCACAACGCTTGAACACTGAAGCTTTCTTT.